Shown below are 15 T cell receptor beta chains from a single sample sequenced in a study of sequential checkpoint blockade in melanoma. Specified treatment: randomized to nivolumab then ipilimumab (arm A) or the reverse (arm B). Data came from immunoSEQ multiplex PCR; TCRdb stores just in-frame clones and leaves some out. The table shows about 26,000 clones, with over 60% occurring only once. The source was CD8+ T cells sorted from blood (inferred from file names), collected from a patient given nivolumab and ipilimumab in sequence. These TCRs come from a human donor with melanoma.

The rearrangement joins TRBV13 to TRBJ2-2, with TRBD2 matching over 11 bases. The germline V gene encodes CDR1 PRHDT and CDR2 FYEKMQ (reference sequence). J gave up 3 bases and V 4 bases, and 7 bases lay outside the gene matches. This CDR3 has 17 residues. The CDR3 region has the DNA TGTGCCAGCAGCTCAGATGGGACTAGCGGAGACACCGGGGAGCTGTTTTTT. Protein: CASSSDGTSGDTGELFF.

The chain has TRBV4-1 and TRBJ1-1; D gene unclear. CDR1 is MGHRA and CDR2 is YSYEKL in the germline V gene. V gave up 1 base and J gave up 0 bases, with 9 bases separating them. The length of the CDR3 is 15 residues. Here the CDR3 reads CASSQGQAMNTEAFF. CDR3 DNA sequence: TGCGCCAGCAGCCAAGGTCAGGCAATGAACACTGAAGCTTTCTTT.

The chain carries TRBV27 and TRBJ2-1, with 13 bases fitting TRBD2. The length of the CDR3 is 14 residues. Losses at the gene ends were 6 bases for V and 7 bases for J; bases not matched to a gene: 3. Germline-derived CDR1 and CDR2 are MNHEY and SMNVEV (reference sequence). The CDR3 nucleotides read TGTGCCAGCAGGCCGGGACTAGCGGGGAATGAGCAGTTCTTC. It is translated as CASRPGLAGNEQFF.

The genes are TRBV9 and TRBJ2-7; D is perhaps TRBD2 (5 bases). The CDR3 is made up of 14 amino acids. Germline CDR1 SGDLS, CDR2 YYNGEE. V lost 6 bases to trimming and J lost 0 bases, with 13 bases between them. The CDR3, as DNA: TGTGCCAGCAACAGCGGACCAAGCTCCTACGAGCAGTACTTC. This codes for CASNSGPSSYEQYF.

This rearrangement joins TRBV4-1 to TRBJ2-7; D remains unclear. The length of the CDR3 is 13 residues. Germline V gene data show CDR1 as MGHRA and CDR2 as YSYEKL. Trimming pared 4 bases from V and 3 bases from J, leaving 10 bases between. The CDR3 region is CASSPSVYYEQYF. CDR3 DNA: TGCGCCAGCAGCCCTTCAGTGTACTACGAGCAGTACTTC.

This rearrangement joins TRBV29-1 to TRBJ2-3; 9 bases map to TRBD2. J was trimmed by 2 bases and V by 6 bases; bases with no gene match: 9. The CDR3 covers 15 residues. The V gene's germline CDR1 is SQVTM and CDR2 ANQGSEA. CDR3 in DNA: TGCAGCGTGGAGCGGGGGGAGGTTTTCACAGATACGCAGTATTTT. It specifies CSVERGEVFTDTQYF.

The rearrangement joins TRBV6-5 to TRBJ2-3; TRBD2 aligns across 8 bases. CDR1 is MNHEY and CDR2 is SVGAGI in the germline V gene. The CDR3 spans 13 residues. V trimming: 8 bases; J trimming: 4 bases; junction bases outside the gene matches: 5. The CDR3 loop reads CASRGGTADTQYF. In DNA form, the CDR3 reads TGTGCCAGCCGGGGGGGAACGGCAGATACGCAGTATTTT.

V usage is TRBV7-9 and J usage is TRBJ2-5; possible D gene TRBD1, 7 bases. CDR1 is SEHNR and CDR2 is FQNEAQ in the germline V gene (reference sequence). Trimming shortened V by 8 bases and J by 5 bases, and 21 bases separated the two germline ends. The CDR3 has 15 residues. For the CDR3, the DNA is TGTGCCAGCTTGGATGGAGGGGGCTTTAGGGAGACCCAGTACTTC. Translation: CASLDGGGFRETQYF.

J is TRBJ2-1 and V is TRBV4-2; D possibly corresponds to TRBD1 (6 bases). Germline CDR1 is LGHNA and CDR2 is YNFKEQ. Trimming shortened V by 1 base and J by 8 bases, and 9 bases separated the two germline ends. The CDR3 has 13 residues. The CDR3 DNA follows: TGTGCCAGCAGCCAAGTCAGGGGCGATGAGCAGTTCTTC. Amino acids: CASSQVRGDEQFF.

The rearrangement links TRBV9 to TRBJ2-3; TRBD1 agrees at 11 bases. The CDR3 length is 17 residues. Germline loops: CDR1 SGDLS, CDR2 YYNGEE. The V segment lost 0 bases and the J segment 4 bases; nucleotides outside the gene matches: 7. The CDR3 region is CASSVVGQGAIADTQYF. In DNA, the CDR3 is TGTGCCAGCAGCGTAGTTGGACAGGGGGCGATCGCAGATACGCAGTATTTT.

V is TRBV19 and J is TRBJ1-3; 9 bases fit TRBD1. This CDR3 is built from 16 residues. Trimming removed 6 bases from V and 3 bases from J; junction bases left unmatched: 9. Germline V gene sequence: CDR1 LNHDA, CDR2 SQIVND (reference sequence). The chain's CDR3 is CASSHRGLLNGNTIYF. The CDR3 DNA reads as TGTGCCAGTAGCCACAGGGGGCTTCTTAATGGAAACACCATATATTTT.

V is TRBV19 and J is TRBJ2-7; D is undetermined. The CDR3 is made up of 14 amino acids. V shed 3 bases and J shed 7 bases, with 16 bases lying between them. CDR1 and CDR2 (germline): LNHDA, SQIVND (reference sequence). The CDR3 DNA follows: TGTGCCAGTAGTATTGGCGGTTTCCAGCAAGAGCAGTACTTC. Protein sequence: CASSIGGFQQEQYF.

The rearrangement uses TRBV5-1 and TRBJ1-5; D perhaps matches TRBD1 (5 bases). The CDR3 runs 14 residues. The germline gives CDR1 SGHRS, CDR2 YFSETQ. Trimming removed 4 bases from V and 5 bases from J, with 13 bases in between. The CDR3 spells CASSPGGRDQPQHF. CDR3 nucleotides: TGCGCCAGCAGCCCGGGGGGACGGGATCAGCCCCAGCATTTT.

In nucleotides, the CDR3 is TGTGCCAGCGGGGATTCAGGGGTAGATGAGCAGTTCTTC. Protein sequence: CASGDSGVDEQFF. This rearrangement joins TRBV2 to TRBJ2-1; possible D gene TRBD1, 6 bases. This CDR3 comprises 13 residues. Germline CDR1 is SNHLY and CDR2 is FYNNEI. Trimming left V 8 bases short and J 8 bases short, with 16 bases between.

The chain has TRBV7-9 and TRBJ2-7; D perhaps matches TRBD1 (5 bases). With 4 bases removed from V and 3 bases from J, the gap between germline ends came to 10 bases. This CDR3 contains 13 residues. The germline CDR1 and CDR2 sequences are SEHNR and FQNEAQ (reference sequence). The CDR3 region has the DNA TGTGCCAGCAGCTCGACAGATAACTACGAGCAGTACTTC. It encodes CASSSTDNYEQYF.